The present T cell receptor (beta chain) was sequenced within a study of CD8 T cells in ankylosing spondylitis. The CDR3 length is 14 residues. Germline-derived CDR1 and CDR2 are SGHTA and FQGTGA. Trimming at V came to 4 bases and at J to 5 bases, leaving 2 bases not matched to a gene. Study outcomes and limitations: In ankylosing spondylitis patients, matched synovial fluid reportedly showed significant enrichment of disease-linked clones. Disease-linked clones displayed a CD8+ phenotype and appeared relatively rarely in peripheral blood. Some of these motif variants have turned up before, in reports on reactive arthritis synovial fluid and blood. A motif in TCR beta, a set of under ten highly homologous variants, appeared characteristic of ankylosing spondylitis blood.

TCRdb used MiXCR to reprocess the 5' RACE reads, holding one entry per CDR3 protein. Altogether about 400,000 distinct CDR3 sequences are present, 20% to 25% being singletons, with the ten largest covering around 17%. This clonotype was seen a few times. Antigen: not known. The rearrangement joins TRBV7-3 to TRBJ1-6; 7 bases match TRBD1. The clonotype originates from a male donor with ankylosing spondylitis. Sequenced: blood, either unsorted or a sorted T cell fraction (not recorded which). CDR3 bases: TGTGCCAGCAGCTCGGGGACAGATAATTCACCCCTCCACTTT. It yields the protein CASSSGTDNSPLHF.